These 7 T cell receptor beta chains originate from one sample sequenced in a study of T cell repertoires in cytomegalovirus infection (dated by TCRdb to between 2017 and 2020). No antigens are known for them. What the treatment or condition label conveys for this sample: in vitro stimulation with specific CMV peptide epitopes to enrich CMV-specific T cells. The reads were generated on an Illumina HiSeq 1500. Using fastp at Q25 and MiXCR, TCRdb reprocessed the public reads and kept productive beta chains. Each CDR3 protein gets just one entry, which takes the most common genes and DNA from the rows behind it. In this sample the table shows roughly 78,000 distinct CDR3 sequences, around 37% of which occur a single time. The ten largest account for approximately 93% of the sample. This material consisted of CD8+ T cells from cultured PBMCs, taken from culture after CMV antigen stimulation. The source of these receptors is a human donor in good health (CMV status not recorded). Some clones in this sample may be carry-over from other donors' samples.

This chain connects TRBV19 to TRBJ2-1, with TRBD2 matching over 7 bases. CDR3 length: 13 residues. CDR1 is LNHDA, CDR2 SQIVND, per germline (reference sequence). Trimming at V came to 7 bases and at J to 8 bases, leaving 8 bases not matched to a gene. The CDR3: CASIPRGSDEQFF. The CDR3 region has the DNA TGTGCCAGTATCCCCCGCGGGAGCGATGAGCAGTTCTTC.

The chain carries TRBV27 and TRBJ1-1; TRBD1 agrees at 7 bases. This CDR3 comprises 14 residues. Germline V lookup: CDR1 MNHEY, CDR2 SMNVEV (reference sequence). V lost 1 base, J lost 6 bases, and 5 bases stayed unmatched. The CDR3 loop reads CASSLFQGGAEAFF. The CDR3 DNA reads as TGTGCCAGCAGTTTATTTCAAGGGGGCGCTGAAGCTTTCTTT.

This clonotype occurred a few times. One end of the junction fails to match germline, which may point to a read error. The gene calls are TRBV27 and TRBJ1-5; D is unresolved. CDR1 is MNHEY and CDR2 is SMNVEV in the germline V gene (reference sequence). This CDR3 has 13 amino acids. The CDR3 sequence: CATSSNLGQPQHF. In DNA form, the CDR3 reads TGTGCCACCAGTTCGAATTTGGGCCAGCCCCAGCATTTT.

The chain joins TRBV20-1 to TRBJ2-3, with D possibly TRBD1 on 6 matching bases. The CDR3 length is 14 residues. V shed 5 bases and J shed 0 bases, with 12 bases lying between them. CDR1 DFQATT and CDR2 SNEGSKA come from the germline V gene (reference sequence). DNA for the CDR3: TGCAGTGCTTTGACAGGCTCTAGCACAGATACGCAGTATTTT. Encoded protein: CSALTGSSTDTQYF.

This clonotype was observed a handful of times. CDR3 loop: CASSSPTRRQGSNQPQHF. CDR3 bases: TGTGCCAGCAGTTCTCCCACAAGAAGACAGGGCAGCAATCAGCCCCAGCATTTT. The J gene is TRBJ1-5, the V gene TRBV6-2 or TRBV6-3; 7 nucleotides agree with TRBD1. Germline V gene lookup returns CDR1 MNHEY and CDR2 SVGEGT. V lost 4 bases to trimming and J lost 1 base; unmatched junction nucleotides: 13. The CDR3 extends over 18 amino acids.

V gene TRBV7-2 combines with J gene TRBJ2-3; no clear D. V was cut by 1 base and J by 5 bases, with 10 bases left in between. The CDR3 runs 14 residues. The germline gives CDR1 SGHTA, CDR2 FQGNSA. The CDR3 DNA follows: TGTGCCAGCAGCTTAGTCCTGACGGGAGATACGCAGTATTTT. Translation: CASSLVLTGDTQYF.

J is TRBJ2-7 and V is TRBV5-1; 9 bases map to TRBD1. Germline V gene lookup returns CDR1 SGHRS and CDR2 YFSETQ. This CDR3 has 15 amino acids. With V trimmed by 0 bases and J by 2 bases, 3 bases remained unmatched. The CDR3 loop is CASSLGTGDAYEQYF. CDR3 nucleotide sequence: TGCGCCAGCAGCTTGGGGACAGGGGACGCCTACGAGCAGTACTTC.